This entry is about one TCR beta chain. Splitting of each subset's genomic DNA was done evenly across several immunoSEQ plates. Sorted-subset replicate PCRs used roughly 210 ng of genomic DNA. This amount corresponded to 30,000 to 35,000 T cell genomes. Profiled with immunoSEQ multiplex PCR; TCRdb holds only in-frame clones, not every one. Seen here are 500,000 to 700,000 clones, roughly 96% observed once, and the top ten hold about 0.11%. The data originate from a study of shared clonotypes between healthy human individuals. Across the whole study: Sampling drew on donors who were a couple of women and three men aged 18 to 49.

The germline V gene has CDR1 WNHNN and CDR2 SYGVQD (reference sequence). The V and J ends lost 0 bases and 5 bases, in that order; junction bases with no gene match: 4. This CDR3 spans 14 amino acids. The naive CD8 fraction comprised CD45RO-negative cells positively selected for CCR7 and excluded terminally differentiated effector memory CD45RA+ cells. The sequencing input was naive CD8+ T cells sorted from blood. This sequence joins TRBV10-1 and TRBJ2-7; 7 bases line up with TRBD2. The TCR sequence derives from a woman aged 30 to 39 in good health. Written as DNA, the CDR3 is TGCGCCAGCAGTGAGTCTACGGGGGGTAACGAGCAGTACTTC. Protein product: CASSESTGGNEQYF.